Listed below are T cell receptor beta chains from one sample, sequenced in a study of Tregs in tolerant kidney transplant recipients. The table came from immunoSEQ multiplex PCR; TCRdb's copy has only in-frame clones and leaves some out. The sample shows approximately 75,000 clones, under 95% of them seen only once. The source material was Tregs from blood, sampled before the transplant. These receptors all stem from a human donor who received a combined kidney and bone marrow transplant. The CDR3 runs from the conserved cysteine through the conserved F or W. A D gene is named only where the DNA matches it firmly. Rows give clone size only sometimes, using once, few, many, or a class for an expanded clone.

J,D,V,size,CDR3,DNA
TRBJ2-5,TRBD2,TRBV4-2,NA,CASSPSGTSDGTQYF,TGTGCCAGCAGCCCGTCCGGGACTAGCGACGGGACCCAGTACTTC
TRBJ2-2,TRBD1,TRBV7-3,once,CASSPGQGTGELFF,TGTGCCAGCAGCCCCGGACAGGGAACCGGGGAGCTGTTTTTT
TRBJ1-1,NA,TRBV11-2,NA,CASSFTDGGTEAFF,TGTGCCAGCAGCTTCACTGACGGTGGGACTGAAGCTTTCTTT
TRBJ1-4,TRBD1,TRBV4-2,NA,CASSQEPTGGREKLFF,TGTGCCAGCAGCCAGGAACCGACAGGGGGTCGAGAAAAACTGTTTTTT
TRBJ2-7,NA,TRBV28,once,CASSFTRPYEQYF,TGTGCCAGCAGTTTTACACGACCCTACGAGCAGTACTTC
TRBJ2-1,TRBD2,TRBV2,NA,CASRDPRRGAGKSNEQFF,TGTGCCAGCAGAGATCCGCGCCGCGGAGCGGGAAAAAGCAATGAGCAGTTCTTC
TRBJ2-5,NA,TRBV29-1,NA,CSVVARAQETQYF,TGCAGCGTTGTTGCGAGGGCCCAAGAGACCCAGTACTTC
TRBJ2-3,TRBD2,TRBV30,NA,CAWSSGRITDTQYF,TGTGCCTGGTCAAGCGGGAGGATAACAGATACGCAGTATTTT
TRBJ2-7,TRBD2,TRBV10-3,NA,CAFRTSGSYEQYF,TGTGCCTTCAGGACTAGCGGGAGCTACGAGCAGTACTTC
TRBJ2-5,NA,TRBV5-1,NA,CASSSQYGGTQYF,TGCGCCAGCAGCTCGCAGTACGGGGGGACCCAGTACTTC
TRBJ1-2,NA,TRBV5-1,NA,CASSPSTANYGYTF,TGCGCCAGCAGTCCCTCGACCGCAAATTATGGCTACACCTTC
TRBJ2-5,TRBD1,TRBV28,NA,CAAKDREKETQYF,TGTGCCGCCAAGGACAGGGAAAAAGAGACCCAGTACTTC
TRBJ1-3,NA,TRBV7-8,NA,CASSLAAAGNTIYF,TGTGCCAGCAGCTTAGCGGCAGCCGGAAACACCATATATTTT
TRBJ2-7,NA,TRBV10-3,NA,CAISELTHEQYF,TGTGCCATCAGTGAGTTAACACACGAGCAGTACTTC
TRBJ1-2,NA,TRBV6-5,NA,CASSYLTANYGYTF,TGTGCCAGCAGTTACCTGACAGCTAACTATGGCTACACCTTC
TRBJ2-1,TRBD2,TRBV27,NA,CASSPGLAGGREQFF,TGTGCCAGCAGCCCGGGACTAGCGGGAGGGCGGGAGCAGTTCTTC
TRBJ2-7,TRBD1,TRBV18,NA,CASSSPTGQTYEQYF,TGTGCCAGCTCATCCCCGACGGGACAGACCTACGAGCAGTACTTC
TRBJ2-2,TRBD2,TRBV4-1,NA,CASSLAGGEELFF,TGCGCCAGCAGCCTAGCGGGAGGGGAGGAGCTGTTTTTT
TRBJ1-2,TRBD1,TRBV28,few,CASSTTGRDYGYTF,TGTGCCAGCAGCACGACAGGGAGGGATTATGGCTACACCTTC